This T cell receptor beta chain came from a study of T-cell memory formation after mild COVID-19. Study results and caveats: Pre-infection memory showed some responding clones, and this suggested that cross-reactive memory joined.

As concerns this clonotype: Its specificity is not known.

The length of the CDR3 is 17 residues. Trimming stripped 1 base from V and 4 bases from J, with 18 bases between. Germline CDR1 reads LNHNV; CDR2 reads YYDKDF (reference sequence). TCRdb called the 5' RACE reads again in MiXCR, with one record for every CDR3 protein. The sample carries around 320,000 distinct CDR3 sequences, roughly an eighth recorded once. The chain links TRBV15 to TRBJ2-3; D may be TRBD2 (5 bases). Sequencing used PBMCs or a T cell subset sorted from them (not recorded which). The origin of this receptor is a man younger than 35 who had mild COVID-19 (a few samples of this study predate the infection). Cell type and time point are not known. The DNA for the CDR3 is TGTGCCACCAGCAGAGTCGCCGTCTCGAGGGTTTCAGATACGCAGTATTTT. This codes for CATSRVAVSRVSDTQYF.